This T cell receptor (beta chain) was identified in a study of human T cells and chemical hapten exposure. As for the study in general: Subjects had 2% DPC placed on 2 cm by 2 cm of upper inner arm skin for sensitization.

Unique molecular identifiers were attached to individual cDNA molecules within the library. MiXCR, applied by TCRdb to the RACE reads, yields one record per CDR3 protein. The profile covers tens of thousands of distinct CDR3 sequences, with about an eighth appearing a single time and roughly 5.7% taken by the ten largest. The time point: pre-sensitization, week 0. Treatment meaning: therapeutic diphenylcyclopropenone sensitization with weekly scalp DPC. Phlebotomy was performed prior to application of every patch test. This clonotype was counted many times. This sequence was found in a woman aged 25 to 39 with alopecia areata. Some clones in this sample may be carry-over from other donors' samples. The sequencing used whole blood, collected in connection with sensitization to the hapten diphenylcyclopropenone (DPC).

As DNA, the CDR3 is TGCAGTGCTAGACCTAGCGGGGTTGTACGTGGGCAGTACTTC. Protein sequence: CSARPSGVVRGQYF. V usage is TRBV20-1 and J usage is TRBJ2-7; the match to TRBD2 covers 9 bases. The V segment lost 2 bases and the J segment 9 bases; nucleotides outside the gene matches: 11. Germline V gene lookup returns CDR1 DFQATT and CDR2 SNEGSKA (reference sequence). This CDR3 is 14 amino acids long.